Following are 26 T cell receptor beta chains from one sample sequenced in a study of cytomegalovirus exposure and HLA in healthy donors. Researchers ran the PCR with 60 Vbeta and 13 Jbeta primers. Clones were sequenced by immunoSEQ multiplex PCR, and TCRdb holds only the in-frame ones, with some missing. The sample has 75,000 to 90,000 clones, around 77% seen once. Sequencing was done on a sample of PBMCs. These receptors were taken from a man over 45 in good health and CMV-seronegative.

The chain combines TRBV27 with TRBJ1-2; 8 bases line up with TRBD1. This CDR3 is 13 amino acids long. The V gene's germline CDR1 is MNHEY and CDR2 SMNVEV (reference sequence). The CDR3 bases are TGTGCAGCCGGGACAGGTCTATTTGGTGGCTACACCTTC. Translation gives CAAGTGLFGGYTF.

The table lists this clone with a few counts. The chain couples TRBV6-5 to TRBJ1-2; no definite D call. CDR1 MNHEY and CDR2 SVGAGI come from the germline V gene. The V end lost 6 bases, the J end lost 6 bases, and 14 bases lay between the germline ends. The CDR3 loop spans 13 amino acids. The CDR3 coding sequence is TGTGCCAGCAGCTTGGGTGGGGAGGATGGCTACACCTTC. Encoded protein: CASSLGGEDGYTF.

The CDR3 coding sequence is TGTGCCAGCCCCCGGGACAGGGGAAGGCAGCCCCAGCATTTT. This codes for CASPRDRGRQPQHF. The rearrangement joins TRBV7-2 to TRBJ1-5; 10 nucleotides agree with TRBD1. The trim removed 8 bases at V and 7 bases at J, leaving 8 bases unmatched. The CDR3 contains 14 residues. CDR1 is SGHTA, CDR2 FQGNSA, per germline.

V gene TRBV27 combines with J gene TRBJ1-1; D is undetermined. This CDR3 is 14 amino acids long. With 3 bases removed from V and 4 bases from J, the gap between germline ends came to 12 bases. In germline, CDR1 is MNHEY, CDR2 SMNVEV (reference sequence). DNA for the CDR3: TGTGCCAGCAGTTTCTCCCGGGGAGCCACTGAAGCTTTCTTT. Amino acids: CASSFSRGATEAFF.

The chain uses TRBV10-3 and TRBJ2-2, with TRBD2 matching over 7 bases. V shed 6 bases and J 1 base; nucleotides not matched to a gene: 2. This CDR3 has 14 amino acids. In germline, CDR1 is ENHRY, CDR2 SYGVKD. In DNA form, the CDR3 reads TGTGCCATCAGGGCGGGGGAGAACACCGGGGAGCTGTTTTTT. Its translation is CAIRAGENTGELFF.

The rearrangement links TRBV25-1 to TRBJ2-5; TRBD2 might be the D (6 bases). In germline, CDR1 is MGHDK, CDR2 SYGVNS. V lost 1 base and J lost 9, with 15 bases in between. The CDR3 has 14 residues. DNA for the CDR3: TGTGCCAGCAGTGAATGGGGGAGGTATGTGGCCCAGTACTTC. Translated, it gives CASSEWGRYVAQYF.

This clone was counted between two and nine times. Within the sample, other DNA sequences also encode this same CDR3. The V call is TRBV5-1, the J call TRBJ2-2, with 7 nucleotides matching TRBD2. The CDR3 length is 16 residues. The V gene's germline CDR1 is SGHRS and CDR2 YFSETQ. With V trimmed by 0 bases and J by 0 bases, 2 bases remained unmatched. This CDR3 reads CASSLGAGANTGELFF. The CDR3 DNA reads TGCGCCAGCAGCTTGGGCGCGGGGGCGAACACCGGGGAGCTGTTTTTT.

The chain recombines TRBV2 with TRBJ1-1; D is unresolved. Germline V gene sequence: CDR1 SNHLY, CDR2 FYNNEI. The ends were cut back, 7 bases at V and 4 bases at J, with 16 bases in the middle. This CDR3 is 14 amino acids long. The CDR3 sequence is CASILSGHPTEAFF. CDR3 in DNA: TGTGCCAGCATCCTAAGCGGGCACCCCACTGAAGCTTTCTTT.

This rearrangement joins TRBV10-3 to TRBJ1-1, with D maybe TRBD1 (5 bases). Per the germline V gene, CDR1 is ENHRY and CDR2 is SYGVKD. CDR3 length equals 15 residues. V lost 6 bases and J lost 2, with 16 bases in between. The CDR3 region has the DNA TGTGCCATCAGACGGGACTACGTGGAAAACACTGAAGCTTTCTTT. It is translated as CAIRRDYVENTEAFF.

To note about this clone: One end of the junction is discordant with germline, which a read error may explain. The rearrangement links TRBV9 to TRBJ1-1, with D unclear. The germline V gene encodes CDR1 SGDLS and CDR2 YYNGEE. This CDR3 is 17 amino acids long. In DNA, the CDR3 is TGTACCAGCAGCCCTTTCAATCGTGGGCTACAGAACACTGAAGCTTTCTTT. It is translated as CTSSPFNRGLQNTEAFF.

V usage is TRBV9 and J usage is TRBJ2-3; 7 bases fit TRBD2. Germline assignment: CDR1 SGDLS and CDR2 YYNGEE. Germline trimming cut 4 bases from V and 2 bases from J; bases unmatched to any gene: 7. CDR3 length: 15 amino acids. The CDR3 loop is CASSQTSLITDTQYF. In DNA form, the CDR3 reads TGTGCCAGCAGCCAGACTAGCCTTATCACAGATACGCAGTATTTT.

The chain carries TRBV4-3 and TRBJ2-7; D remains unclear. Germline CDR1 reads LGHNA; CDR2 reads YSLEER. The CDR3 spans 13 residues. V dropped 2 bases and J dropped 6 bases, with 11 bases sitting between them. CDR3 DNA: TGCGCCAGCAGCCAATGGGCCTCCGGCGAGCAGTACTTC. Its protein product is CASSQWASGEQYF.

A single count supports this clone. The chain couples TRBV7-9 to TRBJ2-1, with 9 bases aligning to TRBD2. Germline CDR1 is SEHNR and CDR2 is FQNEAQ (reference sequence). The CDR3 loop spans 13 amino acids. V was clipped by 7 bases and J by 9 bases; unmatched bases: 7. The DNA of the CDR3 is TGTGCCAGCAAAGGGGGAGCGGGGGGTGAGCAGTTCTTC. Its translation: CASKGGAGGEQFF.

The rearrangement links TRBV30 to TRBJ1-1; D gene ambiguous. The CDR3 contains 12 residues. V was clipped by 2 bases and J by 4 bases, with 8 bases between them. CDR1 and CDR2 from the germline V gene are GTSNPN and SVGIG (reference sequence). Here the CDR3 DNA reads TGTGCCTGGAGTATGCCGGGCACTGAAGCTTTCTTT. Translation: CAWSMPGTEAFF.

This chain uses TRBV28 with TRBJ2-2, with D unresolved. V gave up 6 bases and J gave up 0 bases, with 8 bases separating them. The CDR3 runs to 14 residues. CDR1 is MDHEN, CDR2 SYDVKM, per germline. The CDR3, as DNA: TGTGCCAGCAGCTGGGCCGCGAACACCGGGGAGCTGTTTTTT. Its protein is CASSWAANTGELFF.

This rearrangement joins TRBV18 to TRBJ1-3, with D hard to call. The germline V and J ends were trimmed by 10 bases and 0 bases, with 10 bases remaining between them. Germline CDR1 and CDR2: KGHSH and LQKENI. CDR3 length equals 13 residues. Here the CDR3 reads CATRQTSGNTIYF. The CDR3 DNA is TGTGCCACCCGACAAACCTCTGGAAACACCATATATTTT.

The V call is TRBV18, the J call TRBJ2-7; TRBD1 agrees at 12 bases. There are 16 residues in the CDR3. The J segment lost 5 bases and the V segment lost 4 bases, leaving 9 bases of the junction unmatched. The germline gives CDR1 KGHSH, CDR2 LQKENI. CDR3 in amino acids: CASSLFPGQGADEQYF. In nucleotides, the CDR3 is TGTGCCAGCTCACTTTTTCCGGGACAGGGGGCCGACGAGCAGTACTTC.

V and J are TRBV4-1 and TRBJ1-2; a weak D match, TRBD1 (5 bases). This CDR3 has 14 amino acids. The ends were cut back, 4 bases at V and 6 bases at J, with 15 bases in the middle. The V gene's germline CDR1 is MGHRA and CDR2 YSYEKL. CDR3 protein: CASSPLDRPDGYTF. In DNA form, the CDR3 reads TGCGCCAGCAGCCCACTCGACAGACCGGATGGCTACACCTTC.

The gene calls are TRBV9 and TRBJ1-4; 7 nucleotides align to TRBD1. The CDR3 length is 16 residues. Unmatched junction bases numbered 12, after V lost 6 bases and J lost 4 bases. Germline loops: CDR1 SGDLS, CDR2 YYNGEE. CDR3 region: CASTPGPGQNNEKLFF. The DNA for the CDR3 is TGTGCCAGCACCCCGGGACCGGGACAGAATAATGAAAAACTGTTTTTT.

The chain employs TRBV11-2 and TRBJ2-1; TRBD1 is a possible D gene (6 bases). Trimming left V 4 bases short and J 3 bases short, with 13 bases between. Germline V gene data show CDR1 as SGHAT and CDR2 as FQNNGV. CDR3 length: 15 residues. DNA of the CDR3: TGTGCCAGCAGCTCCCAGGGGCCCAACTACAATGAGCAGTTCTTC. Protein product: CASSSQGPNYNEQFF.

The V call is TRBV5-6, the J call TRBJ1-6; 7 bases are a match to TRBD1. J lost 4 bases, V lost 6 bases, and 10 bases had no gene match. The CDR3 loop spans 16 amino acids. The germline V gene has CDR1 SGHDT and CDR2 YYEEEE. CDR3 coding DNA: TGTGCCAGCACTGGAGGCAGGGGGATTTATAATTCACCCCTCCACTTT. Protein product: CASTGGRGIYNSPLHF.

The V call is TRBV5-6, the J call TRBJ1-2; 7 nucleotides line up with TRBD1. The V and J ends lost 6 bases and 6 bases, in that order; junction bases with no gene match: 8. There are 13 residues in the CDR3. The germline V gene has CDR1 SGHDT and CDR2 YYEEEE. CDR3: CASNPYRGNGYTF. The CDR3 DNA reads as TGTGCCAGCAACCCTTACAGGGGCAATGGCTACACCTTC.

This chain uses TRBV7-9 with TRBJ2-7, with 12 bases aligning to TRBD2. The CDR3 length is 17 residues. The junction had 9 bases not matched to a gene; V was cut back by 0 bases and J by 6 bases. Germline assignment: CDR1 SEHNR and CDR2 FQNEAQ (reference sequence). The DNA for the CDR3 is TGTGCCAGCAGCTTAGCCCGAGGACTAGCGGGGCTGGGCGAGCAGTACTTC. Its protein product is CASSLARGLAGLGEQYF.

In nucleotides, the CDR3 is TGTGCCAGCAGCGATCCGGACAGGGGGGGTCGAAGAGCTTTCTTT. Translating it yields CASSDPDRGGRRAFF. The rearrangement joins TRBV2 to TRBJ1-1; 10 nucleotides line up with TRBD1. The CDR3 has 15 residues. The germline V gene encodes CDR1 SNHLY and CDR2 FYNNEI. The trim removed 6 bases at V and 10 bases at J, leaving 14 bases unmatched.

The chain joins TRBV28 to TRBJ1-1; D is perhaps TRBD1 (5 bases). The CDR3 loop spans 13 amino acids. Germline V gene lookup returns CDR1 MDHEN and CDR2 SYDVKM. Trimming pared 5 bases from V and 3 bases from J, leaving 10 bases between. CDR3 loop: CASSPGSDTEAFF. The CDR3 bases are TGTGCCAGCAGTCCAGGGTCTGACACTGAAGCTTTCTTT.

The V gene is TRBV5-4, the J gene TRBJ1-6; D might be TRBD1 (5 bases). The CDR3 covers 14 residues. Germline CDR1 and CDR2: SGHNT and YYREEE (reference sequence). V was pared by 4 bases and J by 6 bases, with 11 bases between. As DNA, the CDR3 is TGTGCCAGCAGCCCCGCGGGGACTAATTCACCCCTCCACTTT. Translating it yields CASSPAGTNSPLHF.